This TCR beta chain was found in a study of PD-L1 blockade in urothelial cancer. On the study more broadly: Atezolizumab was started by patients around 2014 at 1,200 mg intravenously every 3 weeks. Among blood samples, the median T cell count was approximately 150,000. In the patient group, most of the 29 were males with bladder-origin urothelial cancer. Analyzed time points were 3 weeks (second dose) and 6 weeks after therapy began.

Assay: immunoSEQ multiplex PCR; the TCRdb copy retains only in-frame clones and omits some. Among 100,000 to 150,000 clones, approximately 84% were seen once, and the ten largest hold roughly 3.2%. Described time point: pretreatment peripheral blood. The germline V gene has CDR1 SGHRS and CDR2 YFSETQ. This CDR3 has 17 residues. Trimming shortened V by 4 bases and J by 4 bases, and 23 bases separated the two germline ends. This chain uses TRBV5-1 with TRBJ2-5; TRBD2 is a possible D gene (6 bases). The source is a middle-aged man with urothelial cancer. Sequencing was performed on PBMCs, taken around atezolizumab (anti-PD-L1) treatment. CDR3 bases: TGCGCCAGCAGCCCGGATGGGGAGGATTGGGCCTTAGAGACCCAGTACTTC. It specifies CASSPDGEDWALETQYF.